Many counts were recorded for the clone carrying this TCR beta chain. The antigen is unknown. This record comes from a study of T cells in Graves' hyperthyroidism and ophthalmopathy. Study context: Before any treatment, at initial diagnosis, peripheral blood was collected. General study results and limits: In the blood, most expanded thyroid clonotypes above 0.001 appeared as well.

These patients, aged 18 to 65, had recently diagnosed hyperthyroidism lasting under 2 months. From under 12 ml of fresh peripheral blood, PBMCs were isolated. What was amplified from RNA transcripts were TCR beta CDR3 regions. HTBI primers drove first-round RT-PCR of the TCR CDR3. TCRdb recomputed calls from the multiplex PCR reads with MiXCR, one row per CDR3 protein. The data hold about 160,000 distinct CDR3 sequences, with about a tenth observed a single time. The junction had 4 bases not matched to a gene; V was cut back by 7 bases and J by 2 bases. Looked up from germline, CDR1 is LGHDT and CDR2 is YNNKEL (reference sequence). This CDR3 has 13 amino acids.

The sample consisted of blood. The rearrangement uses TRBV3-1 and TRBJ2-5; 7 nucleotides line up with TRBD1. The source is a woman younger than 35 with Graves' hyperthyroidism that later progressed to Graves' ophthalmopathy. CDR3 region: CASTRDRQETQYF. Here the CDR3 DNA reads TGTGCCAGCACCCGGGACAGACAAGAGACCCAGTACTTC.